These 22 T cell receptor beta chains were all obtained from the same sample, sequenced in a study of T cell responses to AZD1222 COVID-19 vaccine. Sequenced by immunoSEQ multiplex PCR; TCRdb stores in-frame clones only, minus some. The table includes tens of thousands of clones, about 91% detected once. The sample consisted of peripheral blood, taken 28 days after the second AZD1222 dose. These receptors were taken from an adult who received the AZD1222 COVID-19 vaccine.

The J gene is TRBJ2-5, the V gene TRBV9; D is tentatively TRBD1 or TRBD2 (5 bases each). The CDR3 covers 13 residues. CDR1 is SGDLS and CDR2 is YYNGEE in the germline V gene. Trimming pared 0 bases from V and 5 bases from J, leaving 8 bases between. The CDR3 spells CASSVDRRETQYF. The CDR3 DNA reads as TGTGCCAGCAGCGTAGACAGGAGGGAGACCCAGTACTTC. The whole variable domain, remainder taken from reference TRBV9 and TRBJ2-5, is DSGVTQTPKHLITATGQRVTLRCSPRSGDLSVYWYQQSLDQGLQFLIQYYNGEERAKGNILERFSAQQFPDLHSELNLSSLELGDSALYFCASSVDRRETQYFGPGTRLLVL.

DNA for the CDR3: TGTGCCAGCAGCCTAATGACAGGGGGCACTGAAGCTTTCTTT. Its protein product is CASSLMTGGTEAFF. The V call is TRBV6-2 or TRBV6-3, the J call TRBJ1-1; 9 bases agree with TRBD1. This CDR3 has 14 residues. J was trimmed by 4 bases and V by 6 bases; bases with no gene match: 6. CDR1 is MNHEY, CDR2 SVGEGT, per germline.

The rearrangement joins TRBV12-3 or TRBV12-4 to TRBJ1-2; no clear D gene. The ends were cut back, 6 bases at V and 1 base at J, with 9 bases in the middle. The CDR3 has 13 residues. CDR3 sequence (DNA): TGTGCCAGCAGGACCGGGAATAACTATGGCTACACCTTC. Its translation is CASRTGNNYGYTF.

This chain joins TRBV7-9 and TRBJ2-7, with D perhaps matching TRBD1 (6 bases). V was pared by 1 base and J by 1 base, with 8 bases between. This CDR3 region has 14 residues. Germline V gene lookup returns CDR1 SEHNR and CDR2 FQNEAQ (reference sequence). The CDR3 DNA reads TGTGCCAGCAGCTTAGGGACAGCATCCTACGAGCAGTACTTC. This gives the protein CASSLGTASYEQYF.

This rearrangement joins TRBV7-9 to TRBJ2-5; D possibly corresponds to TRBD2 (6 bases). The CDR3 is 15 amino acids. The V gene lost 4 bases and the J gene lost 2 bases, with 14 bases spanning the gap. CDR1 and CDR2 (germline): SEHNR, FQNEAQ (reference sequence). DNA of the CDR3: TGTGCCAGCAGCTACCGACTAGTACAACAAGAGACCCAGTACTTC. Its protein product is CASSYRLVQQETQYF. Drawing the rest from reference TRBV7-9 and TRBJ2-5, the complete variable domain is DTGVSQNPRHKITKRGQNVTFRCDPISEHNRLYWYRQTLGQGPEFLTYFQNEAQLEKSRLLSDRFSAERPKGSFSTLEIQRTEQGDSAMYLCASSYRLVQQETQYFGPGTRLLVL.

CDR3 amino acids: CASSPAEGVTEAFF. The CDR3 coding sequence is TGTGCCAGCAGCCCGGCGGAGGGGGTAACTGAAGCTTTCTTT. The gene calls are TRBV11-2 and TRBJ1-1, with D maybe TRBD1 (6 bases). V was pared by 5 bases and J by 5 bases, with 15 bases between. The CDR3 has 14 amino acids. CDR1 and CDR2 from the germline V gene are SGHAT and FQNNGV.

The chain joins TRBV30 to TRBJ1-2; D call uncertain. V gave up 3 bases and J gave up 5 bases, with 10 bases separating them. The CDR3 loop spans 12 amino acids. Looked up from germline, CDR1 is GTSNPN and CDR2 is SVGIG (reference sequence). CDR3 nucleotide sequence: TGTGCCTGGAGGACCAGCGGATATGGCTACACCTTC. Encoded protein: CAWRTSGYGYTF. Full variable domain (rest looked up from reference TRBV30 and TRBJ1-2): SQTIHQWPATLVQPVGSPLSLECTVEGTSNPNLYWYRQAAGRGLQLLFYSVGIGQISSEVPQNLSASRPQDRQFILSSKKLLLSDSGFYLCAWRTSGYGYTFGSGTRLTVV.

This clone has a handful of counts. The genes are TRBV6-5 and TRBJ1-5; D may be TRBD1 (5 bases). The germline CDR1 and CDR2 sequences are MNHEY and SVGAGI. The CDR3 extends over 14 amino acids. V was pared by 6 bases and J by 0 bases, with 9 bases between. The CDR3 loop is CASRSTDSNQPQHF. The CDR3 DNA sequence: TGTGCCAGCAGATCGACAGATAGCAATCAGCCCCAGCATTTT.

The chain is built from TRBV11-2 and TRBJ2-6; D may be TRBD1 (6 bases). V lost 4 bases and J lost 4, with 11 bases in between. The germline V gene encodes CDR1 SGHAT and CDR2 FQNNGV. The CDR3 has 15 residues. The CDR3 spells CASSSQGAGANVLTF. CDR3 sequence (DNA): TGTGCCAGCAGCTCACAGGGTGCCGGGGCCAACGTCCTGACTTTC.

The rearrangement joins TRBV19 to TRBJ1-6; a weak D match, TRBD1 (6 bases). The CDR3 consists of 14 residues. Germline assignment: CDR1 LNHDA and CDR2 SQIVND (reference sequence). V gave up 5 bases and J gave up 10 bases, with 15 bases separating them. The CDR3 DNA is TGTGCCAGTAGTCGGGGGGCGGTGGGATCACCCCTCCACTTT. Protein sequence: CASSRGAVGSPLHF.

V gene TRBV27 combines with J gene TRBJ2-7, with D unresolved. The V gene lost 7 bases and the J gene lost 1 base, with 14 bases spanning the gap. The germline V gene encodes CDR1 MNHEY and CDR2 SMNVEV (reference sequence). The CDR3 runs 14 residues. CDR3 protein: CASKPQEMSYEQYF. The CDR3 nucleotides are TGTGCCAGCAAGCCCCAGGAGATGTCCTACGAGCAGTACTTC.

Comment on this clone: One junction end disagrees with the germline gene, perhaps due to a read error. The V call is TRBV5-6, the J call TRBJ2-6; D gene uncertain. The CDR3 runs 16 residues. Germline CDR1 SGHDT, CDR2 YYEEEE. CDR3 sequence (DNA): TGTGCCAGCGGCTTCGATTTGAGCTCTGGGGCCAACGTCCTGACTTTC. Translated: CASGFDLSSGANVLTF.

The V call is TRBV5-1, the J call TRBJ2-7, with a possible D match to TRBD2 (6 bases). The germline V gene encodes CDR1 SGHRS and CDR2 YFSETQ. CDR3 size: 14 residues. Trimming cost V 3 bases and J 7 bases, with 17 bases left between them. The CDR3 loop is CASSSGQPGGEQYF. CDR3 sequence (DNA): TGCGCCAGCAGCTCTGGACAACCCGGAGGGGAGCAGTACTTC.

The chain uses TRBV7-2 and TRBJ2-7, with 9 positions matching TRBD2. The V gene's germline CDR1 is SGHTA and CDR2 FQGNSA. V lost 8 bases to trimming and J lost 4 bases; unmatched junction nucleotides: 9. The CDR3 covers 14 residues. CDR3 sequence: CASRRLAGPYEQYF. The DNA for the CDR3 is TGTGCCAGCCGGCGGCTAGCGGGGCCTTACGAGCAGTACTTC.

The DNA of the CDR3 is TGTGCCAGCACCCCCGGGACTAGCGTAAACGACTACGAGCAGTACTTC. Translation gives CASTPGTSVNDYEQYF. This chain links TRBV9 with TRBJ2-7; TRBD2 agrees at 10 bases. This CDR3 has 16 residues. Trimming removed 6 bases from V and 3 bases from J; junction bases left unmatched: 12. CDR1 and CDR2 from the germline V gene are SGDLS and YYNGEE.

In this sample, this clone turned up once. This chain connects TRBV7-6 to TRBJ1-2, with 9 bases aligning to TRBD1. With V trimmed by 1 base and J by 6 bases, 6 bases remained unmatched. The CDR3 runs 15 residues. From germline, CDR1 is SGHVS and CDR2 FNYEAQ. CDR3 amino acids: CASSLGYGTGNGYTF. CDR3 in DNA: TGTGCCAGCAGCTTAGGTTACGGGACAGGGAATGGCTACACCTTC.

The chain employs TRBV2 and TRBJ1-2; D remains ambiguous. Trimming stripped 7 bases from V and 0 bases from J, with 9 bases between. CDR1 SNHLY and CDR2 FYNNEI come from the germline V gene. This CDR3 is built from 13 residues. The CDR3 DNA reads TGTGCCAGCATGCTGATCCCTAACTATGGCTACACCTTC. Translating gives CASMLIPNYGYTF.

The CDR3 sequence: CASSLARRMNTEAFF. The CDR3 coding sequence is TGTGCCAGCAGCTTAGCACGGCGGATGAACACTGAAGCTTTCTTT. The gene calls are TRBV7-9 and TRBJ1-1, with no clear D. Germline V gives CDR1 SEHNR, CDR2 FQNEAQ (reference sequence). The CDR3 is 15 amino acids. V was pared by 0 bases and J by 0 bases, with 8 bases between.

This clone was observed a handful of times. The chain joins TRBV2 to TRBJ2-7, with 14 bases lining up with TRBD2. V was clipped by 5 bases and J by 2 bases; unmatched bases: 2. CDR1 and CDR2 from the germline V gene are SNHLY and FYNNEI. The CDR3 sequence is 15 residues long. In DNA, the CDR3 is TGTGCCAGCAGTAGGACTAGCGGGGGGACCTACGAGCAGTACTTC. It specifies CASSRTSGGTYEQYF.

This chain uses TRBV4-2 with TRBJ1-1; possible D gene TRBD1, 5 bases. In germline, CDR1 is LGHNA, CDR2 YNFKEQ. The CDR3 is made up of 15 amino acids. The V and J ends lost 4 bases and 0 bases respectively, with 12 bases between them. The CDR3 spells CASSLQTAMNTEAFF. The CDR3 region has the DNA TGTGCCAGCAGCCTGCAGACAGCGATGAACACTGAAGCTTTCTTT.

This clone was found once. This rearrangement joins TRBV30 to TRBJ1-3; D perhaps matches TRBD1 (6 bases). The length of the CDR3 is 15 residues. CDR1 is GTSNPN, CDR2 SVGIG, per germline (reference sequence). Trimming took 0 bases from V and 0 from J, leaving 9 bases between them. CDR3 amino acids: CAWSVGTSSGNTIYF. DNA for the CDR3: TGTGCCTGGAGTGTAGGGACAAGCTCTGGAAACACCATATATTTT. The full variable domain, rest sourced from reference TRBV30 and TRBJ1-3, is SQTIHQWPATLVQPVGSPLSLECTVEGTSNPNLYWYRQAAGRGLQLLFYSVGIGQISSEVPQNLSASRPQDRQFILSSKKLLLSDSGFYLCAWSVGTSSGNTIYFGEGSWLTVV.

CDR3 sequence (DNA): TGTGCCAGCGCCCCTCAGGGCACCGACCTGATTGGAAACACCATATATTTT. Protein: CASAPQGTDLIGNTIYF. The chain is built from TRBV25-1 and TRBJ1-3; tentative D call: TRBD1 (5 bases). Germline V gene lookup returns CDR1 MGHDK and CDR2 SYGVNS. CDR3 length equals 17 residues. The germline V and J ends were trimmed by 8 bases and 3 bases, with 23 bases remaining between them.